This T cell receptor (beta chain) was recovered during a study of blood T cell repertoires in COVID-19. Germline CDR1 GTSNPN, CDR2 SVGIG (reference sequence). With 3 bases clipped from V and 2 bases from J, the junction kept 6 bases outside the gene matches. The CDR3 is 14 amino acids. Some clones are missing from TCRdb's copy, which holds only in-frame ones; the method was immunoSEQ multiplex PCR. Of roughly 120,000 clones listed, around nine tenths were seen once; the top ten hold 4% to 5%. The sample consisted of peripheral blood. The clonotype was recovered from a man between 40 and 49 years old with acute or convalescent COVID-19. The rearrangement joins TRBV30 to TRBJ2-7; 8 bases match TRBD1. CDR3 sequence reads: CAWSVLQGAYEQYF. For the CDR3, the DNA is TGTGCCTGGAGCGTCCTACAGGGGGCCTACGAGCAGTACTTC.